This entry describes one T cell receptor beta chain. The CDR3 is 13 residues long. CDR1 is SGHNT and CDR2 is YYREEE in the germline V gene (reference sequence). Deletions cut 3 bases from V and 6 bases from J, with 12 bases between. These data originate in a study of PD-1 blockade in classical Hodgkin lymphoma. Each patient's relapse followed autologous stem cell transplantation, and brentuximab vedotin exposure varied. The study isolated CD8+ T cells from thawed PBMCs by magnetic negative selection. Measured with immunoSEQ multiplex PCR; TCRdb has only the in-frame clones, and not every one. The sample carries about 30,000 clones, 88% recorded once.

The sample consisted of CD8+ T cells from blood, taken at baseline. The chain couples TRBV5-4 to TRBJ1-2; D may be TRBD1 (6 bases). This receptor was identified in a human donor with classical Hodgkin lymphoma. CDR3 nucleotide sequence: TGTGCCAGCAGCTCACAGGGTCCACATGGCTACACCTTC. Translated, it gives CASSSQGPHGYTF.